The 25 T cell receptor beta chains below come from one sample, sequenced in a study of shared clonotypes between healthy human individuals. The table came from immunoSEQ multiplex PCR; TCRdb's copy has only in-frame clones and leaves some out. This table has around 340,000 clones, more than 60% appearing once. The source material was memory CD4+ T cells sorted from blood. As for subset: CD45RA-negative fraction. The receptors derive from a man aged 25-45 years in good health.

The J gene is TRBJ2-3, the V gene TRBV7-2, with 10 positions matching TRBD2. The V and J ends lost 3 bases and 8 bases, in that order; junction bases with no gene match: 8. This CDR3 has 15 residues. Germline values: CDR1 SGHTA, CDR2 FQGNSA. DNA for the CDR3: TGTGCCAGCAGCTTTAGCACTAGCGGGATAGGTACGCAGTATTTT. This codes for CASSFSTSGIGTQYF.

This clone was observed a handful of times. The V gene is TRBV10-2, the J gene TRBJ2-7, with D unclear. Germline V gene lookup returns CDR1 WSHSY and CDR2 SAAADI. The CDR3 runs 12 residues. V shed 2 bases and J shed 3 bases, with 5 bases lying between them. This CDR3 reads CASSETGYEQYF. The CDR3 DNA sequence: TGCGCCAGCAGTGAGACCGGCTACGAGCAGTACTTC.

The rearrangement joins TRBV15 to TRBJ2-1; 7 bases match TRBD2. Germline assignment: CDR1 LNHNV and CDR2 YYDKDF (reference sequence). V gave up 0 bases and J gave up 6 bases; unmatched junction bases: 11. This CDR3 comprises 17 residues. The CDR3 is CATSRDFGGGPGNEQFF. In nucleotides, the CDR3 is TGTGCCACCAGCAGAGATTTCGGGGGAGGGCCCGGCAATGAGCAGTTCTTC.

This clone was picked up a small number of times. The chain recombines TRBV7-2 with TRBJ2-7; no clear D. Germline values: CDR1 SGHTA, CDR2 FQGNSA. This CDR3 is 11 amino acids long. V lost 5 bases to trimming and J lost 3 bases, with 5 bases between them. CDR3 loop: CASSDYYEQYF. The DNA for the CDR3 is TGTGCCAGCAGCGATTACTACGAGCAGTACTTC.

The V call is TRBV19, the J call TRBJ1-1; D is unresolved. In germline, CDR1 is LNHDA, CDR2 SQIVND (reference sequence). Between the trimmed V and J ends, which lost 3 bases and 1 base, there was a span of 6 bases. The CDR3 loop spans 13 amino acids. The CDR3 region is CASSIFTNTEAFF. In DNA form, the CDR3 reads TGTGCCAGTAGTATTTTCACGAACACTGAAGCTTTCTTT.

This clone is a singleton in its sample. This chain joins TRBV4-1 and TRBJ2-5; either TRBD1 or TRBD2 may fit D (5 bases each). V was cut by 1 base and J by 1 base, with 13 bases left in between. This CDR3 spans 16 amino acids. Germline CDR1 and CDR2: MGHRA and YSYEKL. CDR3 nucleotide sequence: TGCGCCAGCAGCCAAGGGACTCTTGGGGGCCAAGAGACCCAGTACTTC. Translating gives CASSQGTLGGQETQYF.

This clone has at least ten counts. V usage is TRBV14 and J usage is TRBJ1-2; 7 nucleotides line up with TRBD1. The trim removed 4 bases at V and 2 bases at J, leaving 4 bases unmatched. Germline V gene sequence: CDR1 SGHDN, CDR2 FVKESK. This CDR3 has 14 residues. The CDR3 DNA reads TGTGCCAGCAGCCCCCTGGGACAGAACTATGGCTACACCTTC. This codes for CASSPLGQNYGYTF.

Comment on this clone: Other DNA sequences from this sample encode an identical CDR3 as well. V gene TRBV5-1 combines with J gene TRBJ2-5; no firm D call. V lost 0 bases, J lost 3 bases, and 6 bases lay in between. Germline lookup yields CDR1 SGHRS and CDR2 YFSETQ. CDR3 length: 13 amino acids. In nucleotides, the CDR3 is TGCGCCAGCAGCTTGGCTGGGAAAGAGACCCAGTACTTC. It yields the protein CASSLAGKETQYF.

The chain recombines TRBV7-9 with TRBJ1-6; 9 bases are shared with TRBD1. The CDR3 sequence is 15 residues long. With V trimmed by 5 bases and J by 7 bases, 6 bases remained unmatched. From germline, CDR1 is SEHNR and CDR2 FQNEAQ (reference sequence). CDR3 in DNA: TGTGCCAGCAGCGGCGCCGGGACAGGGAATTCACCCCTCCACTTT. Translating gives CASSGAGTGNSPLHF.

This clone was found a few times. Other nucleotide sequences from this sample produce the same CDR3. This rearrangement joins TRBV5-1 to TRBJ2-2; D is possibly TRBD1 (6 bases). Germline CDR1 is SGHRS and CDR2 is YFSETQ. With 4 bases removed from V and 0 bases from J, the gap between germline ends came to 10 bases. The CDR3 is made up of 15 amino acids. The DNA for the CDR3 is TGCGCCAGCAGCCTGGACAGAACGAACACCGGGGAGCTGTTTTTT. Protein: CASSLDRTNTGELFF.

This clone has just one count. J is TRBJ2-5 and V is TRBV30; 15 bases align to TRBD2. Germline V gene lookup returns CDR1 GTSNPN and CDR2 SVGIG (reference sequence). CDR3 size: 16 residues. Germline trimming cut 3 bases from V and 5 bases from J; bases unmatched to any gene: 7. In DNA, the CDR3 is TGTGCCTGGAGCGAAGGACTAGCGGGAGGGTGGGAGACCCAGTACTTC. Its translation is CAWSEGLAGGWETQYF.

The chain couples TRBV18 to TRBJ1-1, with 7 bases identical to TRBD1. Trimming cost V 0 bases and J 5 bases; bases outside gene matches: 9. The CDR3 totals 16 residues. Germline V gene sequence: CDR1 KGHSH, CDR2 LQKENI. The DNA for the CDR3 is TGTGCCAGCTCACCACCCACAGGGGCCTCGTGGACTGAAGCTTTCTTT. It yields the protein CASSPPTGASWTEAFF.

The V gene is TRBV16, the J gene TRBJ2-1; TRBD1 aligns across 10 bases. V was pared by 3 bases and J by 4 bases, with 6 bases of the junction left unmatched. From germline, CDR1 is KGHSY and CDR2 FQNENV. There are 16 residues in the CDR3. The CDR3 spells CASSHTGTGVYNEQFF. The CDR3 coding sequence is TGTGCCAGCAGCCACACCGGGACAGGGGTTTACAATGAGCAGTTCTTC.

This chain links TRBV5-4 with TRBJ2-1, with D possibly TRBD2 on 6 matching bases. Germline CDR1 reads SGHNT; CDR2 reads YYREEE (reference sequence). V lost 4 bases, J lost 0 bases, and 14 bases lay in between. The CDR3 is 16 residues long. CDR3 DNA sequence: TGTGCCAGCAGCGGGGGGTTCTCCGGCTCCTACAATGAGCAGTTCTTC. Translating it yields CASSGGFSGSYNEQFF.

The chain has TRBV6-5 and TRBJ2-4, with D possibly being TRBD1 or TRBD2 (5 bases each). Per germline, CDR1 MNHEY and CDR2 SVGAGI. CDR3 length: 13 residues. Trimming cost V 6 bases and J 5 bases, with 11 bases left between them. The CDR3 here is CASSSGTQNIQYF. The CDR3 DNA reads TGTGCCAGCAGCTCCGGGACCCAAAACATTCAGTACTTC.

This chain joins TRBV21-1 and TRBJ2-2; the D segment call TRBD1 is taken from the table without a DNA check. TRBV21-1 counts as a pseudogene. The CDR3 is made up of 16 amino acids. The CDR3 loop reads CASSQTGHLNTGELFF. The CDR3 DNA is TGTGCCAGCAGCCAAACGGGACACCTGAACACCGGGGAGCTGTTTTTT.

This clone was picked up one time. This chain connects TRBV18 to TRBJ2-1; D remains unclear. CDR3 length: 15 residues. Trimming pared 2 bases from V and 2 bases from J, leaving 10 bases between. The V gene's germline CDR1 is KGHSH and CDR2 LQKENI. CDR3 sequence reads: CASSPTDRAYNEQFF. The CDR3 region has the DNA TGTGCCAGCTCACCAACCGACCGGGCCTACAATGAGCAGTTCTTC.

This chain uses TRBV4-1 with TRBJ2-1, with 12 positions matching TRBD1. Germline V gene lookup returns CDR1 MGHRA and CDR2 YSYEKL. V was pared by 4 bases and J by 7 bases, with 5 bases of the junction left unmatched. CDR3 length: 15 residues. DNA of the CDR3: TGCGCCAGCAGCCCGGAGGGACAGGGGGCAAATGAGCAGTTCTTC. This gives the protein CASSPEGQGANEQFF.

This clone has a single count. CDR3 loop: CASSLGVAGNYGYTF. The CDR3 DNA reads TGCGCCAGCAGCTTGGGTGTGGCAGGGAACTATGGCTACACCTTC. V usage is TRBV5-1 and J usage is TRBJ1-2, with a weak D call TRBD1 (5 bases). Germline CDR1 SGHRS, CDR2 YFSETQ. The germline V and J ends were trimmed by 0 bases and 2 bases, with 11 bases remaining between them. The CDR3 runs to 15 residues.

The V and J genes are TRBV11-3 and TRBJ2-3; D ambiguous. The germline V and J ends were trimmed by 3 bases and 7 bases, with 23 bases remaining between them. The germline CDR1 and CDR2 sequences are SGHNT and YENEEA. This CDR3 is built from 17 residues. The DNA of the CDR3 is TGTGCCAGCAGCTTTTCAACCCTGGAGCGAGACATGAATACGCAGTATTTT. Amino acids: CASSFSTLERDMNTQYF.

This clone was found a few times. J is TRBJ2-2 and V is TRBV11-2; 7 nucleotides line up with TRBD1. The CDR3 is 15 amino acids. Germline V gene sequence: CDR1 SGHAT, CDR2 FQNNGV. Unmatched junction bases numbered 10, after V lost 6 bases and J lost 6 bases. The CDR3, as DNA: TGTGCCAGCAGACTACAGGGGTTTCAGGCCGGGGAGCTGTTTTTT. This encodes CASRLQGFQAGELFF.

The chain links TRBV6-1 to TRBJ2-3; no clear D gene. V was pared by 7 bases and J by 7 bases, with 15 bases between. Germline V gene sequence: CDR1 MNHNS, CDR2 SASEGT. This CDR3 spans 13 amino acids. The CDR3 reads CASNQESKYTQYF. The CDR3, as DNA: TGTGCCAGCAATCAGGAATCGAAGTATACGCAGTATTTT.

V and J are TRBV4-2 and TRBJ2-7; no definite D call. Germline CDR1 is LGHNA and CDR2 is YNFKEQ. CDR3 length equals 13 residues. V was pared by 5 bases and J by 4 bases, with 12 bases between. The CDR3 loop reads CASSKSGDYEQYF. DNA of the CDR3: TGTGCCAGCAGCAAGAGTGGAGATTACGAGCAGTACTTC.

This clone was picked up many times. The chain employs TRBV30 and TRBJ2-5; D is possibly TRBD2 (6 bases). CDR1 is GTSNPN, CDR2 SVGIG, per germline (reference sequence). This CDR3 region has 14 residues. Trimming cost V 3 bases and J 5 bases, with 16 bases left between them. The CDR3 coding sequence is TGTGCCTGGAGAGTTCCCGGGAGCAGGGAGACCCAGTACTTC. Residues: CAWRVPGSRETQYF.

V usage is TRBV6-1 and J usage is TRBJ2-7; TRBD1 agrees at 7 bases. Germline CDR1 and CDR2: MNHNS and SASEGT. V lost 2 bases, J lost 2 bases, and 12 bases stayed unmatched. The CDR3 covers 17 residues. Written as DNA, the CDR3 is TGTGCCAGCAGTGAATTTTTCGGTCAGGGGGTGACCTACGAGCAGTACTTC. Amino acids: CASSEFFGQGVTYEQYF.